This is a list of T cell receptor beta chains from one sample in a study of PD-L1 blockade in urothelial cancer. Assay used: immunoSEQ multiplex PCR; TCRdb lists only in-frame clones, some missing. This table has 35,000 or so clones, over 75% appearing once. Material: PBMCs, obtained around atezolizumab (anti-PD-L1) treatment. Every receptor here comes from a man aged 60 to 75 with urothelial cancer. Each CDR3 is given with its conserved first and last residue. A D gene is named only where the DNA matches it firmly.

DNA: TGTGCTAGCAGCTTAACTCACTACAATGAGCAGTTCTTC; CDR3: CASSLTHYNEQFF; V: TRBV7-7; J: TRBJ2-1; D: NA
DNA: TGCGCCAGCAGCTTGGGACAGGGTGCGGAGACCCAGTACTTC; CDR3: CASSLGQGAETQYF; V: TRBV5-1; J: TRBJ2-5; D: TRBD1
DNA: TGTGCCAGCAGCTTAGCGCAGGGGGCGGCAGGGGGCTACACCTTC; CDR3: CASSLAQGAAGGYTF; V: TRBV7-2; J: TRBJ1-2; D: TRBD1
DNA: TGTGCCATCAGCCCCGGGACATTTTCGGATACGCAGTATTTT; CDR3: CAISPGTFSDTQYF; V: TRBV10-3; J: TRBJ2-3; D: NA
DNA: TGTGCCTGGAGTGTTAGAGGGGCGGGAGAGCAGTACTTC; CDR3: CAWSVRGAGEQYF; V: TRBV30; J: TRBJ2-7; D: NA
DNA: TGTGCCAGCAGTGACGGGGGTAGGGGGACGAGCACAGATACGCAGTATTTT; CDR3: CASSDGGRGTSTDTQYF; V: TRBV6-4; J: TRBJ2-3; D: NA
DNA: TGTGCCAGCAGCCCCACAGGGGGCACTGAAGCTTTCTTT; CDR3: CASSPTGGTEAFF; V: TRBV7-2; J: TRBJ1-1; D: TRBD1
DNA: TGTGCCAGCTCACTTAACAATCAGGGTACTGAGGAAGCTTTCTTT; CDR3: CASSLNNQGTEEAFF; V: TRBV18; J: TRBJ1-1; D: NA
DNA: TGTGCCAGCAGTGAGAGGGACTCCACAGATACGCAGTATTTT; CDR3: CASSERDSTDTQYF; V: TRBV6-1; J: TRBJ2-3; D: NA
DNA: TGTGCCAGCAGTTACTCGGGACAGCGCACAGATACGCAGTATTTT; CDR3: CASSYSGQRTDTQYF; V: TRBV6-6; J: TRBJ2-3; D: TRBD1
DNA: TGCAGCCTCCTCACTGAGTACCAAGAGACCCAGTACTTC; CDR3: CSLLTEYQETQYF; V: TRBV29-1; J: TRBJ2-5; D: NA
DNA: TGTGCCAGCAGCATGAACCAGACTAGCAGTACTGAGCAGTTCTTC; CDR3: CASSMNQTSSTEQFF; V: TRBV7-9; J: TRBJ2-1; D: TRBD2
DNA: TGTGCCAGCAGCTTGCTCCAGGTTCTTAGCACTGAAGCTTTCTTT; CDR3: CASSLLQVLSTEAFF; V: TRBV5-6; J: TRBJ1-1; D: NA
DNA: TGTGCCAGCAGTTGGGGAGCCAATAGCAATCAGCCCCAGCATTTT; CDR3: CASSWGANSNQPQHF; V: TRBV28; J: TRBJ1-5; D: NA
DNA: TGTGCCAGCAGCCACCCGGCGGACACTGAAGCTTTCTTT; CDR3: CASSHPADTEAFF; V: TRBV6-5; J: TRBJ1-1; D: NA
DNA: TGTGCCAGCAGCTCGGACAGGGGATATTACGAGCAGTACTTC; CDR3: CASSSDRGYYEQYF; V: TRBV13; J: TRBJ2-7; D: TRBD1
DNA: TGCGCCAGCAGCTTGGCAGATGGGCCCTATGGCTACACCTTC; CDR3: CASSLADGPYGYTF; V: TRBV5-1; J: TRBJ1-2; D: NA
DNA: TGTGCCAGTAGTATGTGGGGACTAGCGGCTCAAGAGACCCAGTACTTC; CDR3: CASSMWGLAAQETQYF; V: TRBV19; J: TRBJ2-5; D: TRBD2
DNA: TGTGCCAGCAGTTTAAGGACTAGCGGGAGAGGGGGTATATGGACCCAGTACTTC; CDR3: CASSLRTSGRGGIWTQYF; V: TRBV27; J: TRBJ2-5; D: TRBD2
DNA: TGCGCCAGCAGCAGGGGGACAGACACTGAAGCTTTCTTT; CDR3: CASSRGTDTEAFF; V: TRBV5-1; J: TRBJ1-1; D: TRBD1
DNA: TGTGCCAGCAGCTTAGCCTCGGGACAGGGGTCTGGCTACACCTTC; CDR3: CASSLASGQGSGYTF; V: TRBV7-9; J: TRBJ1-2; D: TRBD1
DNA: TGTGCCAGCAGCTTACGCTTCTCGGGACTAGCGGGAGTCAATGAGCAGTTCTTC; CDR3: CASSLRFSGLAGVNEQFF; V: TRBV7-9; J: TRBJ2-1; D: TRBD2
DNA: TGTGCCAGCAGCTCCTCCGGGACAGGTGCGCAGTATTTT; CDR3: CASSSSGTGAQYF; V: TRBV13; J: TRBJ2-3; D: TRBD1
DNA: TGCGCCAGCAGCTTGGATCTAGCGGGAGGTAATGAGCAGTTCTTC; CDR3: CASSLDLAGGNEQFF; V: TRBV5-1; J: TRBJ2-1; D: TRBD2
DNA: TGTGCCAGCAGTTCAGGGGGTAGACCCCCCTACGAGCAGTACTTC; CDR3: CASSSGGRPPYEQYF; V: TRBV7-9; J: TRBJ2-7; D: TRBD1
DNA: TGCGCCAGCAGCTCTCAGGGGAACACGGTCAATGAGCAGTTCTTC; CDR3: CASSSQGNTVNEQFF; V: TRBV5-1; J: TRBJ2-1; D: NA
DNA: TGCAGCGTTGGGAGGGTTCGGGGGGTTAGCAATCAGCCCCAGCATTTT; CDR3: CSVGRVRGVSNQPQHF; V: TRBV29-1; J: TRBJ1-5; D: NA
DNA: TGTGCCAGCAGCATGGGACCGGGGGGCGCCTACGAGCAGTACTTC; CDR3: CASSMGPGGAYEQYF; V: TRBV5-8; J: TRBJ2-7; D: NA
DNA: TGTGCCACCGGGGAAGAGACCCAGTACTTC; CDR3: CATGEETQYF; V: TRBV2; J: TRBJ2-5; D: NA
DNA: TGTGCCAGCAGCTTACGGGACGAGCAGTACTTC; CDR3: CASSLRDEQYF; V: TRBV7-2; J: TRBJ2-7; D: NA
DNA: TGTGCCAGCAGTCATAACACCCGGATGAGGAACATGAACACTGAAGCTTTCTTT; CDR3: CASSHNTRMRNMNTEAFF; V: TRBV27; J: TRBJ1-1; D: NA
DNA: TGTGCCAGCAGCTTATCCGACAGGGGGGTAGGAAAGCAGTACTTC; CDR3: CASSLSDRGVGKQYF; V: TRBV7-8; J: TRBJ2-7; D: TRBD1